This T cell receptor beta chain was profiled in a study of blood T cell repertoires in COVID-19 (dated by TCRdb to between 2020 and 2021). As for the study more broadly: Collaborator samples came from the United States, Italy and Spain and covered acute and convalescent phases of COVID-19. Subjects who had been exposed to COVID-19, were actively infected with it, or had recovered from it provided the deeply sampled blood TCRbeta repertoires that made up the dataset. The samples were drawn from two sources: the first 160 participants of the ongoing ImmuneRACE study, and 1,000 to 1,500 subjects contributed by 6 global collaborators. A de-identified subject ID, COVID-19 status, age in years and sex were almost always included in the sample metadata. HLA class I and class II types, where available, came from metadata supplied by the sample provider rather than from assay-based typing. The prospective study material was composed of cDNA or gDNA derived from T cells, B-cell-depleted T cells, or PBMCs. The repertoires were released in a freely available public database intended as a resource for research on the immune response to SARS-CoV-2. Paper-wide results and their limitations: The quantity of clinical and demographic metadata differed by source and by participant and was supplied without curation.

Germline trimming: 0 bases from V, 8 bases from J; junction bases outside gene matches: 5. Taken from the germline V gene, the CDR1 and CDR2 loops are SGHRS and YFSETQ. The CDR3 measures 14 amino acids from cysteine to phenylalanine. Only the CDR3 DNA is retained, 42 bases long and in frame from the first base. Points on this clone: What antigen it recognizes has not been identified. Nothing much larger sits one base from this clone, and base qualities are not available.

Collaborating institutions collected whole blood in K2EDTA tubes following their own protocols. For TCRbeta analysis, collaborator samples were shipped as frozen whole blood, as isolated PBMCs, or as DNA extracted from either sample type. TCRbeta CDR3 regions were amplified from genomic DNA by means of the immunoSEQ Assay, a bias-controlled multiplex PCR. The authors' analysis ran thus. Within the assay, amplification of reference gene primers was used to estimate how many nucleated cells each sample contained. To quantify the absolute abundance of each unique TCRbeta CDR3 rearrangement, sequence reads were collapsed and filtered. For each sample, productive Simpson clonality was calculated by taking the square root of Simpson's diversity index across productive rearrangements. This immuneACCESS table, as held by TCRdb, lists in-frame sequences with V and J called but not all clones. Of the missing ones, under half trace to an unresolved V gene in checked studies; the others have no known cause. The DNA gave D and trimming, while V, J and clone size come from that table. Here the sample has roughly 150,000 clones; under 90% occur a single time. Around 0.62% of the sample belongs to the ten largest clones.

The rearrangement combines TRBV5-1 with TRBJ2-3; TRBD1 fits 8 bases in the junction. This sequence originates from a man aged 55 to 70 with acute or convalescent COVID-19. Source material: peripheral blood. The CDR3 region reads CASSLGTGQVTQYF. Read as DNA, the sequence is TGCGCCAGCAGCTTGGGGACAGGGCAGGTTACGCAGTATTTT.